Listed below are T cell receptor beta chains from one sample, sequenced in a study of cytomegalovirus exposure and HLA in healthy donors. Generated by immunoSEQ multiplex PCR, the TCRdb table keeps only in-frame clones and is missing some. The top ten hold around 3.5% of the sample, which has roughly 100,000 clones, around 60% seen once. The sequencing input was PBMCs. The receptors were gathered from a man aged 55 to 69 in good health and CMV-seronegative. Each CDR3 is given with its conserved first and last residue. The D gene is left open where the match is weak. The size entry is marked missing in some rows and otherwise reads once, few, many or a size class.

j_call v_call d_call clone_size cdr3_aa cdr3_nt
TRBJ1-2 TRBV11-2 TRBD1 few CASSLVGGTGGISGGYTF TGTGCCAGCAGCTTAGTTGGAGGGACAGGGGGCATTTCCGGTGGCTACACCTTC
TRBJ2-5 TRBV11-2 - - CASSLGGGADQETQYF TGTGCCAGCAGCTTAGGTGGGGGGGCCGATCAGGAGACCCAGTACTTC
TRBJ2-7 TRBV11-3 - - CASSLGQPYEQYF TGTGCCAGCAGCTTAGGACAGCCCTACGAGCAGTACTTC
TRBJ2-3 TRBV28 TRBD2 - CASSRAGGNTDTQYF TGTGCCAGCAGTAGGGCGGGGGGCAACACAGATACGCAGTATTTT
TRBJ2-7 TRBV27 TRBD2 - CASSSPSGGPREQYF TGTGCCAGCAGTTCCCCTAGCGGGGGCCCCCGGGAGCAGTACTTC
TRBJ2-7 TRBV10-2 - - CASSVDTDTYEQYF TGCGCCAGCAGTGTGGACACCGACACCTACGAGCAGTACTTC
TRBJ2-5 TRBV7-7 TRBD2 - CASSTHLAGALETQYF TGTGCCAGCAGCACCCATCTAGCGGGAGCGCTAGAGACCCAGTACTTC
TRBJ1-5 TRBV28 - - CASTNSGGEYQPQHF TGTGCCAGCACCAACTCTGGAGGGGAATATCAGCCCCAGCATTTT
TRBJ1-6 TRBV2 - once CASSEMGEGNSPLHF TGTGCCAGCAGTGAAATGGGGGAGGGCAACTCACCCCTCCACTTT
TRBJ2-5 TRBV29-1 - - CSADPGSAQYF TGCAGCGCCGACCCCGGGAGTGCCCAGTACTTC
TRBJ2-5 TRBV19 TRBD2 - CASRTSGGEETQYF TGTGCCAGTAGAACGAGCGGGGGGGAAGAGACCCAGTACTTC
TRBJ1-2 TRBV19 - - CASSLLVTNYGYTF TGTGCCAGTAGTTTACTGGTTACTAACTATGGCTACACCTTC
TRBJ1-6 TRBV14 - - CASSQRGYNSPLHF TGTGCCAGCAGCCAACGGGGTTATAATTCACCCCTCCACTTT
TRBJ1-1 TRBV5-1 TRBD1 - CASSLDGQGKNTEAFF TGCGCCAGCAGCTTGGACGGACAGGGGAAGAACACTGAAGCTTTCTTT
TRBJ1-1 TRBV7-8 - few CASSSRLNTEAFF TGTGCCAGCAGCTCACGGTTGAACACTGAAGCTTTCTTT
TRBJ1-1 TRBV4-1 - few CASSPSRRTNTEAFF TGCGCCAGCAGCCCCTCCAGGCGAACGAACACTGAAGCTTTCTTT
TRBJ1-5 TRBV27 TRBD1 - CASSLSFGTGDGQPQHF TGTGCCAGCAGTTTATCGTTCGGGACAGGGGACGGACAGCCCCAGCATTTT
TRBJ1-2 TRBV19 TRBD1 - CASSIQGARFGYTF TGTGCCAGTAGTATTCAGGGGGCGCGTTTTGGCTACACCTTC
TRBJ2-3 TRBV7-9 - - CASSLWQGGTDTQYF TGTGCCAGCAGCTTATGGCAGGGGGGTACAGATACGCAGTATTTT
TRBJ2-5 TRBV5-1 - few CASSGGASSGRETQYF TGCGCCAGCAGCGGGGGGGCTAGCTCTGGTCGGGAGACCCAGTACTTC
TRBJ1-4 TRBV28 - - CASTSIGVLSEKLFF TGTGCCAGCACTTCTATAGGGGTATTAAGTGAAAAACTGTTTTTT
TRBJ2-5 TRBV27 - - CASSARNGETQYF TGTGCCAGCAGTGCCCGAAACGGAGAGACCCAGTACTTC
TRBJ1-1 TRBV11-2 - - CASSLGGGGPEAFF TGTGCCAGCAGCTTAGGTGGGGGGGGGCCTGAAGCTTTCTTT
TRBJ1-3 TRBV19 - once CASSVAAGASSGNTIYF TGTGCCAGTAGTGTGGCTGCAGGGGCCTCCTCTGGAAACACCATATATTTT
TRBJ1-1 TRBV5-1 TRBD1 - CASSLGWTGSTEAFF TGCGCCAGCAGCTTGGGGTGGACAGGGTCCACTGAAGCTTTCTTT
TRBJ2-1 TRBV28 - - CASSLSQYNEQFF TGTGCCAGCAGTTTATCACAGTACAATGAGCAGTTCTTC
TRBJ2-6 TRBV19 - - CASSELFEANVLTF TGTGCCAGTAGTGAGCTATTTGAGGCCAACGTCCTGACTTTC
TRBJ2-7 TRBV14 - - CASSQIQNSYEQYF TGTGCCAGCAGCCAAATTCAGAACTCCTACGAGCAGTACTTC
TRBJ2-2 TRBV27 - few CASTETNTGELFF TGTGCCAGCACGGAGACGAACACCGGGGAGCTGTTTTTT
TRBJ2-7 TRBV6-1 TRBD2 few CASSLAGHSYEQYF TGTGCCAGCAGTCTAGCGGGGCACTCCTACGAGCAGTACTTC
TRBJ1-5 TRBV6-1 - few CASSEASGGNSNQPQHF TGTGCCAGCAGTGAAGCTTCCGGGGGTAACAGCAATCAGCCCCAGCATTTT
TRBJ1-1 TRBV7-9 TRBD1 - CSSSSPDRGYTEAFF TGTTCCAGCAGCTCACCGGACAGGGGTTACACTGAAGCTTTCTTT
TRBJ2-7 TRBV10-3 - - CAIRATKGIYEQYF TGTGCCATCAGGGCAACAAAGGGGATTTACGAGCAGTACTTC
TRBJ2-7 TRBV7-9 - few CASSLAGGPFYEQYF TGTGCCAGCAGCTTAGCGGGGGGACCCTTCTACGAGCAGTACTTC
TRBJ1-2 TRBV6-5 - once CASSSLQSRYGYTF TGTGCCAGCAGTTCCTTACAGAGTCGCTATGGCTACACCTTC
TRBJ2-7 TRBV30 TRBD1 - CAWRTGAYEQYF TGTGCCTGGAGGACAGGGGCATACGAGCAGTACTTC
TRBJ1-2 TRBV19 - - CASSISPTYPGSYTF TGTGCCAGTAGTATATCCCCGACTTATCCGGGTAGCTACACCTTC
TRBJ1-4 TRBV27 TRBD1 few CASTNRGLYEKLFF TGTGCCAGCACCAACAGGGGGCTCTATGAAAAACTGTTTTTT
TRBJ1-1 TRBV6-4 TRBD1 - CASSDSVTGGLNEAFF TGTGCCAGCAGTGACTCCGTGACAGGGGGCTTGAATGAAGCTTTCTTT
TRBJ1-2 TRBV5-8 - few CASNLGALYGYTF TGTGCCAGCAACTTAGGGGCCCTCTATGGCTACACCTTC
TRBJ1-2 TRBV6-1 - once CASSPEPGYYGYTF TGTGCCAGCAGTCCCGAACCGGGGTACTATGGCTACACCTTC
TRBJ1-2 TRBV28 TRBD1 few CASTRGRTGGNYGYTF TGTGCCAGCACGAGGGGGAGGACAGGGGGCAACTATGGCTACACCTTC
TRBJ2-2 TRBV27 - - CASSYRTLVGTGELFF TGTGCCAGCAGTTATCGGACTCTAGTGGGCACCGGGGAGCTGTTTTTT
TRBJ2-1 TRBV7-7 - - CASSLTGNEQFF TGTGCCAGCAGCTTAACCGGGAATGAGCAGTTCTTC
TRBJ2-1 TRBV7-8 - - CASSSIGDNEQFF TGTGCCAGCAGCTCAATCGGGGACAATGAGCAGTTCTTC
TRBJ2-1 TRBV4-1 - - CASSQSGSSSYNEQFF TGCGCCAGCAGCCAATCAGGGTCGAGCTCCTACAATGAGCAGTTCTTC
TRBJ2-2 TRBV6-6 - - CASSYTQSTGELFF TGTGCCAGCAGTTACACACAGAGCACCGGGGAGCTGTTTTTT
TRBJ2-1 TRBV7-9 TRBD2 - CASSLVLAGGANEQFF TGTGCCAGCAGCTTAGTACTAGCGGGAGGTGCGAATGAGCAGTTCTTC
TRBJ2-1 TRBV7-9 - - CSSSLDGAGGIPYNEQFF TGTTCCAGCAGCTTAGATGGGGCCGGCGGGATTCCCTACAATGAGCAGTTCTTC